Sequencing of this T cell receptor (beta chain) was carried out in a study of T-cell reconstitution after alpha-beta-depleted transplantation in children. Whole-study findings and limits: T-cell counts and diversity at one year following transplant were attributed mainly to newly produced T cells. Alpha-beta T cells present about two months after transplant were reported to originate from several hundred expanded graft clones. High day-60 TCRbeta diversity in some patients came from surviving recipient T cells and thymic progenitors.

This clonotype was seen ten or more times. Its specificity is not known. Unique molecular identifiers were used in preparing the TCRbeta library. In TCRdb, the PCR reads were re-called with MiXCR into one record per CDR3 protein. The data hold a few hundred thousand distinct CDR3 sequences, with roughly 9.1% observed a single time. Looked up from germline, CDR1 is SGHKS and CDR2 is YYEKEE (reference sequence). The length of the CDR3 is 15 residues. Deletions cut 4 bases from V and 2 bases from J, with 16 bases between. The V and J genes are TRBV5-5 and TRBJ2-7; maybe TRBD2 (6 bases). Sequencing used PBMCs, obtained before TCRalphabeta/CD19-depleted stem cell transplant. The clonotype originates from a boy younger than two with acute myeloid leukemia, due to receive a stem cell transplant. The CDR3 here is CASSGLAGLTYEQYF. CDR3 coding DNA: TGTGCCAGCAGCGGACTCGCGGGGCTAACCTACGAGCAGTACTTC.